This entry lists 8 T cell receptor beta chains sequenced from one sample in a study of Graves' ophthalmopathy and Graves' hyperthyroidism. Amplification of TCR beta CDR3 regions used RNA transcripts. The workflow started with a first-round RT-PCR run with HTBI primers and then moved on to a second-round multiplex PCR. TCRdb used MiXCR to reprocess the multiplex PCR reads, holding one entry per CDR3 protein. The profile shows about 420,000 distinct CDR3 sequences, 20% to 25% of them singletons. Source material: peripheral blood. These receptors were collected from a woman aged 18-35 years with stable Graves' hyperthyroidism.

This clonotype was seen more than once but under ten times. The junction shows a germline mismatch at one end, possibly a read error. This chain links TRBV27 with TRBJ2-5, with D hard to call. The CDR3 covers 8 residues. Germline CDR1 and CDR2: MNHEY and SMNVEV (reference sequence). CDR3 protein: CARGPPDF. The CDR3 DNA sequence: TGTGCCAGGGGTCCCCCCGACTTC.

This clonotype showed up many times. The chain recombines TRBV6-1 with TRBJ1-1; TRBD1 matches 7 bases. After removal of 4 bases from V and 2 bases from J, the junction contained 4 bases not matched to a gene. Germline V gene lookup returns CDR1 MNHNS and CDR2 SASEGT. The CDR3 loop spans 14 amino acids. The CDR3 here is CASSVQGENTEAFF. The CDR3, as DNA: TGTGCCAGCAGTGTTCAGGGGGAAAACACTGAAGCTTTCTTT.

At least ten counts were recorded for this clonotype. The J gene is TRBJ2-5, the V gene TRBV18; D unclear. Germline V gives CDR1 KGHSH, CDR2 LQKENI. There are 14 residues in the CDR3. V was trimmed by 2 bases and J by 5 bases, leaving 12 bases between them. DNA of the CDR3: TGTGCCAGCTCACCAGCCGGCACGCGGGAGACCCAGTACTTC. Its protein is CASSPAGTRETQYF.

The chain recombines TRBV6-1 with TRBJ1-2; D may be TRBD1 (5 bases). Trimming pared 2 bases from V and 3 bases from J, leaving 16 bases between. The germline gives CDR1 MNHNS, CDR2 SASEGT. The CDR3 length is 16 residues. CDR3 sequence reads: CASSEWGGGVDYGYTF. The DNA for the CDR3 is TGTGCCAGCAGTGAATGGGGGGGAGGAGTGGACTATGGCTACACCTTC.

The chain is built from TRBV10-3 and TRBJ1-2; D is unresolved. V lost 7 bases and J lost 4, with 7 bases in between. The germline V gene has CDR1 ENHRY and CDR2 SYGVKD. This CDR3 is 11 amino acids long. The CDR3 DNA follows: TGTGCCATCAATCTATCCTATGGCTACACCTTC. Residues: CAINLSYGYTF.

Ten or more counts support this clonotype. The V and J genes are TRBV10-3 and TRBJ1-1; D is unresolved. V was cut by 10 bases and J by 4 bases, with 19 bases left in between. CDR1 and CDR2 (germline): ENHRY, SYGVKD. The CDR3 is 14 residues long. The CDR3 DNA follows: TGTGCCACTCTGCGCTTGGGTGGGAGCACTGAAGCTTTCTTT. It specifies CATLRLGGSTEAFF.

This clonotype was counted at least ten times. This chain joins TRBV7-9 and TRBJ2-5; TRBD2 aligns across 9 bases. CDR3 size: 15 residues. The germline V gene encodes CDR1 SEHNR and CDR2 FQNEAQ (reference sequence). The ends lost 5 bases at V and 2 bases at J; junction bases unmatched: 6. Here the CDR3 reads CASSVGTSRQETQYF. CDR3 sequence (DNA): TGTGCCAGCAGCGTTGGGACTAGCCGACAAGAGACCCAGTACTTC.

This clonotype was counted ten times or more. The chain employs TRBV20-1 and TRBJ1-1; TRBD1 matches at 8 bases. The CDR3 loop spans 14 amino acids. The germline V gene encodes CDR1 DFQATT and CDR2 SNEGSKA (reference sequence). Trimming cost V 1 base and J 5 bases; bases outside gene matches: 6. The CDR3 reads CSARGDRGWTEAFF. The CDR3 DNA follows: TGCAGTGCTAGAGGCGACAGGGGTTGGACTGAAGCTTTCTTT.